This is a list of T cell receptor beta chains from one sample in a study of human T cells and chemical hapten exposure. TCRdb reprocessed the RACE reads via MiXCR and lists one record per CDR3 protein. There are some 170,000 distinct CDR3 sequences in the sample; under 25% occur only once, and about 7% lies in the top ten. Sequences were derived from whole blood, sampled in connection with sensitization to the hapten diphenylcyclopropenone (DPC). Every receptor here comes from a woman between 50 and 59 years old with alopecia areata. Some clones in this sample may be carry-over from other donors' samples. The CDR3 runs from the conserved cysteine through the conserved F or W. The D gene is left open where the match is weak. Clone size, where shown, is once, few, many, or a class for clones that have expanded.

cdr3_aa	cdr3_nt	v_call	clone_size	j_call	d_call
CASSLDGGTGSTMDF	TGTGCCAGCAGCTTAGACGGGGGGACAGGGTCGACTATGGACTTC	TRBV11-1	few	TRBJ2-5	TRBD1
CASSEGANTEAFF	TGCGCCAGCAGCGAGGGGGCCAACACTGAAGCTTTCTTT	TRBV5-1	few	TRBJ1-1	TRBD1
CASSTGQGFGNTIYF	TGTGCCAGCAGTACGGGACAGGGGTTTGGAAACACCATATATTTT	TRBV2	few	TRBJ1-3	TRBD1
CATSGGGSYNEQFF	TGTGCCACCAGCGGGGGGGGTTCCTACAATGAGCAGTTCTTC	TRBV15	few	TRBJ2-1	TRBD2
CASSSDTGGYNEQFF	TGTGCCAGCAGTTCCGACACAGGCGGGTACAATGAGCAGTTCTTC	TRBV12-3/TRBV12-4	-	TRBJ2-1	-
CASSSGLAGLYEQYF	TGTGCCAGCAGTTCGGGACTAGCGGGACTCTACGAGCAGTACTTC	TRBV12-3/TRBV12-4	few	TRBJ2-7	TRBD2
CATSAGSYNEQFF	TGTGCCACCAGTGCGGGGTCCTACAATGAGCAGTTCTTC	TRBV24-1	few	TRBJ2-1	-
CSAPARTNQETQYF	TGCAGTGCCCCCGCCCGGACTAACCAAGAGACCCAGTACTTC	TRBV20-1	-	TRBJ2-5	-
CASSPRTEAFF	TGTGCCAGCTCCCCGCGGACTGAAGCTTTCTTT	TRBV6-6	many	TRBJ1-1	-
CASSLGGGGELFF	TGTGCCAGCAGCTTAGGCGGAGGCGGGGAGCTGTTTTTT	TRBV7-9	few	TRBJ2-2	-
CASSLNAANYGYTF	TGTGCCAGCAGCTTAAATGCTGCTAACTATGGCTACACCTTC	TRBV7-2	-	TRBJ1-2	-
CASSPDSQETQYF	TGTGCCAGCTCACCAGACAGCCAAGAGACCCAGTACTTC	TRBV18	-	TRBJ2-5	-
CSARVEARQYF	TGCAGTGCTAGAGTCGAGGCAAGGCAGTACTTC	TRBV20-1	-	TRBJ2-7	-
CASSRVNEQYF	TGTGCCAGCTCTAGGGTTAACGAGCAGTACTTC	TRBV25-1	few	TRBJ2-7	-
CSARLAGVSDTQYF	TGCAGTGCTAGGCTAGCGGGAGTTTCGGATACGCAGTATTTT	TRBV20-1	few	TRBJ2-3	TRBD2
CSATPGLAGAYEQYF	TGCAGTGCTACCCCGGGACTAGCGGGGGCCTACGAGCAGTACTTC	TRBV20-1	-	TRBJ2-7	TRBD2
CASSRRGWGEKLFF	TGTGCCAGCAGCCGCCGGGGTTGGGGTGAAAAACTGTTTTTT	TRBV6-5	-	TRBJ1-4	-
CASSPDRYNEQFF	TGTGCCAGCTCCCCGGACCGATACAATGAGCAGTTCTTC	TRBV18	few	TRBJ2-1	-
CASTSNAGANVLTF	TGTGCCAGCACCTCCAACGCTGGGGCCAACGTCCTGACTTTC	TRBV3-1	-	TRBJ2-6	-
CSVDSSGLYNEQFF	TGCAGCGTTGATTCTAGCGGCCTATACAATGAGCAGTTCTTC	TRBV29-1	many	TRBJ2-1	TRBD2
CASSLSSGRALGTDTQYF	TGTGCCAGCAGTTTATCTAGCGGGAGGGCCTTAGGCACAGATACGCAGTATTTT	TRBV27	few	TRBJ2-3	TRBD2
CASSFGPYRQAADEQYF	TGCGCCAGCAGCTTCGGCCCCTACCGACAGGCCGCGGACGAGCAGTACTTC	TRBV5-1	few	TRBJ2-7	-
CSGTGANEKLFF	TGCAGCGGTACAGGGGCTAATGAAAAACTGTTTTTT	TRBV29-1	-	TRBJ1-4	TRBD1
CSVRQGTYEQYF	TGCAGCGTCCGACAGGGCACCTACGAGCAGTACTTC	TRBV29-1	-	TRBJ2-7	TRBD1